This T cell receptor beta chain was sequenced during a study of shared clonotypes between healthy human individuals. The study, taken as a whole, reports: Unshared clonotypes carried lower generation probabilities than those common to all four donors.

TCRdb's copy holds only in-frame clones and misses some; the assay was immunoSEQ multiplex PCR. Here the sample spans nearly 2 million clones, roughly 94% being singletons. The naive CD8 population came from CD45RO-negative cells selected for CCR7, without terminally differentiated effector memory CD45RA+ cells. A note on this clone: The antigen remains undetermined.

Sequencing was done on a sample of naive CD8+ T cells sorted from blood. This receptor was taken from a young man in good health.

The CDR3 sequence is CASSLSRGTTEAFF. The CDR3 DNA is TGCGCCAGCAGCTTGTCACGGGGAACCACTGAAGCTTTCTTT. The chain links TRBV5-1 to TRBJ1-1, with D unresolved. Germline-derived CDR1 and CDR2 are SGHRS and YFSETQ. Trimming took 1 base from V and 4 from J, leaving 11 bases between them. This CDR3 has 14 amino acids.